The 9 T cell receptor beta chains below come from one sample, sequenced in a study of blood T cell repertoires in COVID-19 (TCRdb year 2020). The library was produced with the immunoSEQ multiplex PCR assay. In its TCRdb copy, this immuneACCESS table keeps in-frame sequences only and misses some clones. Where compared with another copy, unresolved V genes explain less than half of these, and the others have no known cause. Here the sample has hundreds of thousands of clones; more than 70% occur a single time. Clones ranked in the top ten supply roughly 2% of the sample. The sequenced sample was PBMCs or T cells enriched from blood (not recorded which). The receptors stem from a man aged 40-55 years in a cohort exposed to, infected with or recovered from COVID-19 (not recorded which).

The CDR3 DNA reads as TGTGCCAGCAGCCTACGGGACACCTTCTTCTATGGCTACACCTTC. Translating it yields CASSLRDTFFYGYTF. The chain employs TRBV3-1 (or the pseudogene TRBV3-2) and TRBJ1-2; tentatively, D is TRBD1 (6 bases). CDR1 and CDR2 (germline): LGHDT, YNNKEL (reference sequence). Trimming left V 4 bases short and J 4 bases short, with 16 bases between. The CDR3 contains 15 residues.

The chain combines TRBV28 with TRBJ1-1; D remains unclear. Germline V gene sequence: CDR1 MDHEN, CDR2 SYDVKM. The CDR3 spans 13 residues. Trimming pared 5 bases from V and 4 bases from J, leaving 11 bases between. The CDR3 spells CASSPYRITEAFF. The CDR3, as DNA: TGTGCCAGCAGTCCATACAGAATCACTGAAGCTTTCTTT.

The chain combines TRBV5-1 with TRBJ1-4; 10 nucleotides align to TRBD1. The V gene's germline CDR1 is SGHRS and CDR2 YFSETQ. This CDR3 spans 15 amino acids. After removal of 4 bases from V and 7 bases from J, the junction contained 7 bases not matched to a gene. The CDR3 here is CASSLSGTGVEKLFF. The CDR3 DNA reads TGCGCCAGCAGCCTATCCGGGACAGGGGTTGAAAAACTGTTTTTT. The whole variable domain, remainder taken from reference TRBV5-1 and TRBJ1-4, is KAGVTQTPRYLIKTRGQQVTLSCSPISGHRSVSWYQQTPGQGLQFLFEYFSETQRNKGNFPGRFSGRQFSNSRSEMNVSTLELGDSALYLCASSLSGTGVEKLFFGSGTQLSVL.

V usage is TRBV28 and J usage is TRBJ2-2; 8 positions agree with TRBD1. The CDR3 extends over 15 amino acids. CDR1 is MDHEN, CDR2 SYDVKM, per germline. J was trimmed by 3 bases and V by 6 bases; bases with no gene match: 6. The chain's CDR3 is CASRLGGQDTGELFF. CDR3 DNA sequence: TGTGCCAGCAGGCTTGGGGGACAGGACACCGGGGAGCTGTTTTTT.

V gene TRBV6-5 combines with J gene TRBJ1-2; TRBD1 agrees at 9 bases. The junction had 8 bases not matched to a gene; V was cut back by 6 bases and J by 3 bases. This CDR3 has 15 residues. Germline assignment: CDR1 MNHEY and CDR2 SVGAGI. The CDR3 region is CASSLRTGVDYGYTF. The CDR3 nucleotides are TGTGCCAGCAGCTTAAGGACAGGGGTTGACTATGGCTACACCTTC.

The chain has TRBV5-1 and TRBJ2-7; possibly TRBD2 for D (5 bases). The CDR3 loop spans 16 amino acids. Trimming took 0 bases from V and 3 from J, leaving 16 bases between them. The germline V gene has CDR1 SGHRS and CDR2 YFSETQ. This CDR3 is CASSLAAAGPYYEQYF. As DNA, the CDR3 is TGCGCCAGCAGCTTGGCAGCGGCAGGACCCTACTACGAGCAGTACTTC.

The DNA for the CDR3 is TGCGCCAGCAGCCAAGACCAGGTAGGCTCCTACGAGCAGTACTTC. Its translation is CASSQDQVGSYEQYF. V usage is TRBV4-1 and J usage is TRBJ2-7, with unresolved D. V lost 0 bases, J lost 0 bases, and 9 bases lay in between. The CDR3 is made up of 15 amino acids. Germline V gene data show CDR1 as MGHRA and CDR2 as YSYEKL.

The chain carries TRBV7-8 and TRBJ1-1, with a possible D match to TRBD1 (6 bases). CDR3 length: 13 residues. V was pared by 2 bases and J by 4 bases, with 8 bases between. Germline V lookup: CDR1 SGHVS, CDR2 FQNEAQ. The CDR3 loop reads CASSLLQGTEAFF. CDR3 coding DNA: TGTGCCAGCAGCTTATTACAGGGCACTGAAGCTTTCTTT. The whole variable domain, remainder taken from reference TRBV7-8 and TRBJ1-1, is GAGVSQSPRYKVAKRGQDVALRCDPISGHVSLFWYQQALGQGPEFLTYFQNEAQLDKSGLPSDRFFAERPEGSVSTLKIQRTQQEDSAVYLCASSLLQGTEAFFGQGTRLTVV.

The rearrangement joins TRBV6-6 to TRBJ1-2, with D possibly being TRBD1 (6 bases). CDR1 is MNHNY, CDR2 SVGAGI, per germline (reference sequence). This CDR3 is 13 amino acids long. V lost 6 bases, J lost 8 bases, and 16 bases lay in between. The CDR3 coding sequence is TGTGCCAGCAGCCTACCCCGGACAGACGGCTACACCTTC. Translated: CASSLPRTDGYTF.